This entry concerns a single TCR beta chain. As yet, its antigen is unknown. After less than twelve days in culture, the CD4+ T cells were isolated. On days 3 and 7, fresh IL-2 medium replaced half the medium. The data belong to a study of vaccination effects on CD4 cells after COVID-19. Study details: It was two doses of either the BNT162b2 or mRNA-1273 vaccine that participants received. The researchers cultured approximately 2 million PBMC per well with 9.5 to 10 IU/ml IL-2 and roughly 10 ug/ml peptides. Study observations and caveats: At late timepoints after vaccination, vaccine- and infection-induced clones shrank markedly.

V gave up 12 bases and J gave up 2 bases; unmatched junction bases: 5. The CDR3 runs 13 residues. Germline V gives CDR1 KGHDR, CDR2 SFDVKD. Repertoires were generated with immunoSEQ multiplex PCR, while TCRdb's copy carries only in-frame clones and drops some. The table lists about 74,000 clones, roughly four fifths of them singletons, with 2% to 2.5% in the top ten. The source material was CD4+ T cells from PBMCs cultured without peptide, sampled before COVID-19 vaccination. The chain recombines TRBV24-1 with TRBJ2-1; TRBD1 matches 8 bases. This receptor was taken from a human donor who received a COVID-19 vaccine. CDR3 loop: CAAGQGPYNEQFF. The CDR3 region has the DNA TGTGCCGCCGGACAGGGCCCCTACAATGAGCAGTTCTTC.